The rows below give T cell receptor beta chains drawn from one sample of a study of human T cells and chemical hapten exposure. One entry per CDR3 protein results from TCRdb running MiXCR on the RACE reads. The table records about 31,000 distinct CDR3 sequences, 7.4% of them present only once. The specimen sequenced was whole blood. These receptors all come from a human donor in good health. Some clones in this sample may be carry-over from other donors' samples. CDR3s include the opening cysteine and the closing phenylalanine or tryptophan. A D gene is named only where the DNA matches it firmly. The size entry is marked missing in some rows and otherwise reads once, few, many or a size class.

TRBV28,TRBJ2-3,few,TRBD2,TGTGCCAGCAGTTTATGGCGGGAGGGCCCAGATACGCAGTATTTT,CASSLWREGPDTQYF
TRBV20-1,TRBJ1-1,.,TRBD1,TGCAGTGCTGGGATTGGACAGGGCACTGAAGCTTTCTTT,CSAGIGQGTEAFF
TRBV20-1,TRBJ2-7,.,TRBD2,TGCAGTGCGGGCCTGACTAGCGGGAGTCCTATTGGGTACGAGCAGTACTTC,CSAGLTSGSPIGYEQYF
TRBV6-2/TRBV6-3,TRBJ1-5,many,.,TGTGCCAGCAGTTACTCGCGGAGCCAGCCCCAGCATTTT,CASSYSRSQPQHF
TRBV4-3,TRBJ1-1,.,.,TGCGCCAGCAGCCACCAGAACACTGAAGCTTTCTTT,CASSHQNTEAFF
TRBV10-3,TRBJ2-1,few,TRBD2,TGTGCCATCAGTGAGCGGGAGGGAAGCTCCTACAATGAGCAGTTCTTC,CAISEREGSSYNEQFF
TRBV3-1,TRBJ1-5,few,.,TGTGCCAGCAGCCGGGACCGGGATCAGCCCCAGCATTTT,CASSRDRDQPQHF
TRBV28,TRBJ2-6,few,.,TGTGCCAGCAGTTTATGGGCCCCCTCTGGGGCCAACGTCCTGACTTTC,CASSLWAPSGANVLTF
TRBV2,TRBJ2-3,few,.,TGTGCCAGCAGAGACCGGGAGAGAGGGGATACGCAGTATTTT,CASRDRERGDTQYF
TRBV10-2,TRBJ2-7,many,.,TGCGCCAGCAGAATAGTAGCGGAGAGCTCCTACGAGCAGTACTTC,CASRIVAESSYEQYF
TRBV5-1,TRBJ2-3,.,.,TGCGCCAGCAGCTTGTGGCGTACTACAGATACGCAGTATTTT,CASSLWRTTDTQYF
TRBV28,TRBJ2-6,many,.,TGTGCCAGCAGTTCCCCAGGGCGTACAGGGGCCAACGTCCTGACTTTC,CASSSPGRTGANVLTF
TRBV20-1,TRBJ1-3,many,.,TGCAGTGCTAGAGAGGGGAGCAACTCTGGAAACACCATATATTTT,CSAREGSNSGNTIYF
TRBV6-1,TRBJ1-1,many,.,TGTGCCAGCAGTGCCCAGGGAATCACTGAAGCTTTCTTT,CASSAQGITEAFF